The T cell receptor beta chain described here comes from a study of T cells expressing NK-cell markers. Study-level information: Sorted CD3+CD56-NKG2C+, CD3+CD56+NKG2C- and CD3+CD56+NKG2C+ T cells were the source of the TCR beta repertoires. The sequencing cohort of eight donors included seven HCMV-seropositive individuals and one seronegative individual.

General study findings and limits: Clarity on HCMV specificity was lacking for the expanded NKG2C+ T cell clones. The leading position in the CD3+CD56-NKG2C+ fraction of several donors also went to these clonotypes.

CDR1 LNHNV and CDR2 YYDKDF come from the germline V gene (reference sequence). The CDR3 extends over 14 amino acids. For each CDR3 protein, TCRdb gives one entry from its re-call of the 5' RACE reads, without DNA. The repertoire table contains 550,000 or so distinct CDR3 sequences. About this clonotype itself: Its specificity is not known.

V gene TRBV15 combines with J gene TRBJ2-3; absent DNA, TCRdb's TRBD2 call cannot be checked. Sequenced sample: blood T cells: a sorted CD56 or NKG2C T cell subset, CD4+ or CD8+ T cells, or bulk PBMC T cells (not recorded which). The receptor was isolated from a man younger than 30 in good health. CDR3 in amino acids: CATSPGLAEDTQYF.